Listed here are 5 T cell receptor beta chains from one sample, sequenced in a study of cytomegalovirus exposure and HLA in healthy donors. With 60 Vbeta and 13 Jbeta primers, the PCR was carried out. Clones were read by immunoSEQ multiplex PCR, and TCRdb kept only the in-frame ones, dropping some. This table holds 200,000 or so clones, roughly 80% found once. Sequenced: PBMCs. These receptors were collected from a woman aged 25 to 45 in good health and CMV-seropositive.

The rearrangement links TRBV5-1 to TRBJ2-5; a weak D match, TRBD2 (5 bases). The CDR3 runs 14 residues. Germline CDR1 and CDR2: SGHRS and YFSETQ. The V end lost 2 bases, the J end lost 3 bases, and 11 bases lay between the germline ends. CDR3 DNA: TGCGCCAGCAGCTTCCCCGGGAAAGAAGAGACCCAGTACTTC. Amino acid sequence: CASSFPGKEETQYF.

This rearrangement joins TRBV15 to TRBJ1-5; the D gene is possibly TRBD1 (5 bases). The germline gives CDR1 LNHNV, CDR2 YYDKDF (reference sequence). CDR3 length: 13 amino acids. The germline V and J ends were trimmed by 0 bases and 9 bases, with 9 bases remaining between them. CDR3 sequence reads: CATSRDRRGPQHF. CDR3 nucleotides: TGTGCCACCAGCAGAGATAGGAGGGGGCCCCAGCATTTT.

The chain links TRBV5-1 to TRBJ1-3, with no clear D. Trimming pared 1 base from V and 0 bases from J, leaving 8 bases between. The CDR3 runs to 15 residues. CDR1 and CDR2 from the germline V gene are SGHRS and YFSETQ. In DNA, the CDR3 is TGCGCCAGCAGCTTGCCGGTCAACTCTGGAAACACCATATATTTT. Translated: CASSLPVNSGNTIYF.

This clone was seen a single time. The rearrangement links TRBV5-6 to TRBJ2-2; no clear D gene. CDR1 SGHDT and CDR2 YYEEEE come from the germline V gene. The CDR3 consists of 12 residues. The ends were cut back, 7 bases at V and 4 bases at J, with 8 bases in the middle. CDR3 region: CASGPGTGELFF. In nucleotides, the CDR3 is TGTGCCAGCGGCCCAGGCACCGGGGAGCTGTTTTTT.

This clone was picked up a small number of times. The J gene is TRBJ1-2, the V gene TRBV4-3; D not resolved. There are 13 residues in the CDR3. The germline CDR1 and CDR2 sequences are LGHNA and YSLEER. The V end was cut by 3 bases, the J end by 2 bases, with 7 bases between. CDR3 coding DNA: TGCGCCAGCAGCCACGAGAGGAACTATGGCTACACCTTC. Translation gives CASSHERNYGYTF.